This T cell receptor (beta chain) is from a study of blood T cell repertoires in COVID-19. Study details: The study drew acute and convalescent COVID-19 samples from the United States, Italy and Spain. T cells, B-cell-depleted T cells, or PBMCs provided the cDNA or gDNA that served as material.

The CDR3 is 13 residues long. Germline assignment: CDR1 ENHRY and CDR2 SYGVKD. V lost 0 bases and J lost 7, with 9 bases in between. Sequencing used immunoSEQ multiplex PCR; TCRdb keeps in-frame clones, though not all of them. The profile shows more than 200,000 clones, about 87% of them singletons. The specimen sequenced was peripheral blood. The rearrangement links TRBV10-3 to TRBJ1-1, with D unclear. This sequence originates from a man aged 25 to 40 with COVID-19, enrolled during active disease. The CDR3 nucleotides read TGTGCCATCAGTGAGTCTTCGCGGATTGAAGCTTTCTTT. Its translation is CAISESSRIEAFF.